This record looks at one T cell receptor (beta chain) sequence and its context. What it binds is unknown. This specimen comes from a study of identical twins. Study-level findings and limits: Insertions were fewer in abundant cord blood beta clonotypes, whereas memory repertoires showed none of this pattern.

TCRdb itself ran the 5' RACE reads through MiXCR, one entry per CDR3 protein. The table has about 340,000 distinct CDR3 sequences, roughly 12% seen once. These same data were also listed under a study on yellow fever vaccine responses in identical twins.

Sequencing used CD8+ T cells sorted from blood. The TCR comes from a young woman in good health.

The CDR3 region is CASSVGYQETQYF. CDR3 DNA: TGTGCCAGCAGCGTGGGCTACCAAGAGACCCAGTACTTC. The chain links TRBV9 to TRBJ2-5, with D unresolved. Deletions cut 2 bases from V and 0 bases from J, with 5 bases between. The CDR3 spans 13 residues. Germline CDR1 reads SGDLS; CDR2 reads YYNGEE.